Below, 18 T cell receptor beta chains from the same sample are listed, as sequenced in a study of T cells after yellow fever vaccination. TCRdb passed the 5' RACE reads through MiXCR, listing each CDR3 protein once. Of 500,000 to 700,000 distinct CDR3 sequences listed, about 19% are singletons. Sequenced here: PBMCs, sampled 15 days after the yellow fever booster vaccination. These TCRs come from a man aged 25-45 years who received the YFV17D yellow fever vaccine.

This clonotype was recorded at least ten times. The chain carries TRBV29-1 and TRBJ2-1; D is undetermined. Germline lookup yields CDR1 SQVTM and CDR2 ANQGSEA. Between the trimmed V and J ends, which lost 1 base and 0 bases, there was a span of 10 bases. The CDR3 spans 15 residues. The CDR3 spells CSVEGYKTSYNEQFF. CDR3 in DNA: TGCAGCGTTGAAGGATACAAGACCTCCTACAATGAGCAGTTCTTC.

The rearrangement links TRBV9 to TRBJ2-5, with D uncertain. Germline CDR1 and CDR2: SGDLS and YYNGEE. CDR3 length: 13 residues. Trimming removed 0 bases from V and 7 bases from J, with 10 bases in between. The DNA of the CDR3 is TGTGCCAGCAGCGTAGCACAGCACATGACCCAGTACTTC. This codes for CASSVAQHMTQYF.

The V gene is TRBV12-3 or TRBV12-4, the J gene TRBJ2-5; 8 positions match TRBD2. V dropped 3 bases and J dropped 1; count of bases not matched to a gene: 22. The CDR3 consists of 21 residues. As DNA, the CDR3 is TGTGCCAGCAGTTTTAATCGTAGAGGGGGACTAGTCCCTGTACCCCAAGAGACCCAGTACTTC. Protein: CASSFNRRGGLVPVPQETQYF.

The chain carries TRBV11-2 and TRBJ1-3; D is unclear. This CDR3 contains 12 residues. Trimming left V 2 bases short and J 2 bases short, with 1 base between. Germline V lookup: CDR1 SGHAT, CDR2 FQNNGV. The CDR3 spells CASSLTGNTIYF. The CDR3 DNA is TGTGCCAGCAGCTTAACTGGAAACACCATATATTTT.

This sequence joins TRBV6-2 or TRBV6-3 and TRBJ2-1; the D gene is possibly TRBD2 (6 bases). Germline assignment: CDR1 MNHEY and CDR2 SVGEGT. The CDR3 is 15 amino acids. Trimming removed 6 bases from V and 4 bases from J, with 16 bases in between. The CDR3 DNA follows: TGTGCCAGCAGCCTAGCGTCGAGAAGGTACAATGAGCAGTTCTTC. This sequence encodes CASSLASRRYNEQFF.

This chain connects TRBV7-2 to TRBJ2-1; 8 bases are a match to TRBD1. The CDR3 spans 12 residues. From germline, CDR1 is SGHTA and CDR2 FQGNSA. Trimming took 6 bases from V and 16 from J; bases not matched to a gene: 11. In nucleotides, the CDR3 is TGTGCCAGCAGAGTCAACGGACAGGGCCAATTCTTC. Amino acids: CASRVNGQGQFF.

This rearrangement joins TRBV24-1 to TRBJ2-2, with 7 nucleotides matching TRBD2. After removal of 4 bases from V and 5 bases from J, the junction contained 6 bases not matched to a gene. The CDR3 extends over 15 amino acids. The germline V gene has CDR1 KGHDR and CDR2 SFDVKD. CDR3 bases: TGTGCCACCAGTGACCCGAAGCGGGAAACCGGGGAGCTGTTTTTT. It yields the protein CATSDPKRETGELFF.

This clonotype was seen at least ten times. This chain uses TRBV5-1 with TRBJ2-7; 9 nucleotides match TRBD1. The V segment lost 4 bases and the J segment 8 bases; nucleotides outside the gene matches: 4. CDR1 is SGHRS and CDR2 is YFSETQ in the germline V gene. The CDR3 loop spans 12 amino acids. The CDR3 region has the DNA TGCGCCAGCAGCCCGGGACAGGGAAAGCAGTACTTC. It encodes CASSPGQGKQYF.

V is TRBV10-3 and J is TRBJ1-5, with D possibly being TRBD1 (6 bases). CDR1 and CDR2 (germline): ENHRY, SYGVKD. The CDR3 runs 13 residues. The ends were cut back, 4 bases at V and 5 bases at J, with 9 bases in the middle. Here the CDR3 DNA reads TGTGCCATCAGTGGACAGGCAGATCAGCCCCAGCATTTT. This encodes CAISGQADQPQHF.

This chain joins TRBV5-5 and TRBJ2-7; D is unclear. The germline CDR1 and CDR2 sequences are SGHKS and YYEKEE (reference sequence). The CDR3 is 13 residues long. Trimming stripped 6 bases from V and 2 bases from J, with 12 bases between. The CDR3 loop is CASKLYQTYEQYF. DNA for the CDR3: TGTGCCAGCAAACTGTACCAGACCTACGAGCAGTACTTC.

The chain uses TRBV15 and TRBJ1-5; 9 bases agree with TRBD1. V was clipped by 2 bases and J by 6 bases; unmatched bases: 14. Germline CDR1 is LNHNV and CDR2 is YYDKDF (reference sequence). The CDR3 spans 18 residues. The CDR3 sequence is CATSRTLLGTGIGQPQHF. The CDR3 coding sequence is TGTGCCACCAGCAGAACTCTTCTAGGGACAGGGATTGGTCAGCCCCAGCATTTT. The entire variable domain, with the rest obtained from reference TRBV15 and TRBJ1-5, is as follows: DAMVIQNPRYQVTQFGKPVTLSCSQTLNHNVMYWYQQKSSQAPKLLFHYYDKDFNNEADTPDNFQSRRPNTSFCFLDIRSPGLGDTAMYLCATSRTLLGTGIGQPQHFGDGTRLSIL.

The CDR3 DNA reads TGTGCCAGCAGCTTAGGAGACGGAAGCTCCTACGAGCAGTACTTC. It codes for CASSLGDGSSYEQYF. This chain uses TRBV7-2 with TRBJ2-7; D uncertain. V gave up 1 base and J gave up 0 bases, with 10 bases separating them. The CDR3 has 15 amino acids. Germline CDR1 and CDR2: SGHTA and FQGNSA.

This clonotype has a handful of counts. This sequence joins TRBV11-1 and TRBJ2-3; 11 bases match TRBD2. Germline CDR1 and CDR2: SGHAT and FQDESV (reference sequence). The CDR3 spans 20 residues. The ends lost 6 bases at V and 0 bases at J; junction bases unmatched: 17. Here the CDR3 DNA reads TGTGCCAGCAGTTCCCCCCCCCGGGGACTAGCGGCTTCTAGCACAGATACGCAGTATTTT. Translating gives CASSSPPRGLAASSTDTQYF.

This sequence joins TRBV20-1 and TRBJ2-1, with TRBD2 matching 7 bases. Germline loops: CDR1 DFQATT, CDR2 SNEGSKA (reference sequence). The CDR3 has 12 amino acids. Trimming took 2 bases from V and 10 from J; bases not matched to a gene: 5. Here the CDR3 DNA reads TGCAGTGCTAGAAAGGCGGGAGTGGAGCAGTTCTTC. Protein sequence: CSARKAGVEQFF.

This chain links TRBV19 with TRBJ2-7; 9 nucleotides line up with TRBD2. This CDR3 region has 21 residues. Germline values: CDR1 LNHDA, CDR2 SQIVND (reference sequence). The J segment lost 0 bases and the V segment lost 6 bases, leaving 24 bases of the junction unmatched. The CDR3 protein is CASSRDTVAGGPFLGSYEQYF. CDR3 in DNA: TGTGCCAGTAGCCGTGATACAGTGGCGGGAGGGCCTTTTTTGGGCTCCTACGAGCAGTACTTC.

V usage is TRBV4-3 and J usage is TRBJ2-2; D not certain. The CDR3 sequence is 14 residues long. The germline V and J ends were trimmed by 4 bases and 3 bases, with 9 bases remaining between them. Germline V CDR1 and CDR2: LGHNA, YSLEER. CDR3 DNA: TGCGCCAGCAGCCTGGGCGACCACACCGGGGAGCTGTTTTTT. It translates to CASSLGDHTGELFF.

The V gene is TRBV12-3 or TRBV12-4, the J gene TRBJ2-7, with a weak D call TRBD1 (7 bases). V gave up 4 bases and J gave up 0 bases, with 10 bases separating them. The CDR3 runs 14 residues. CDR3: CASSSGDSSYEQYF. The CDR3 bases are TGTGCCAGCAGTTCGGGGGACAGCTCCTACGAGCAGTACTTC.

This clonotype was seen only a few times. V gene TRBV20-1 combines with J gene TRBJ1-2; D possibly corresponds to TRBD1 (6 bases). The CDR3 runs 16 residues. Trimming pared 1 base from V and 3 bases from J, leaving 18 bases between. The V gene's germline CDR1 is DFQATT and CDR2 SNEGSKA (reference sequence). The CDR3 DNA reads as TGCAGTGCTAGAGCGGGACGCTGGGGGCGTGACTATGGCTACACCTTC. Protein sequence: CSARAGRWGRDYGYTF.